This TCR beta chain is from a study of OX40 agonist ivuxolimab in advanced cancers. V dropped 5 bases and J dropped 3; count of bases not matched to a gene: 8. CDR3 length: 14 residues. Germline lookup yields CDR1 SGDLS and CDR2 YYNGEE. Clones were sequenced by immunoSEQ multiplex PCR, and TCRdb holds only the in-frame ones, with some missing. The table shows about 22,000 clones, with 65% to 85% occurring only once. The clonotype was recovered from an adult with an advanced solid tumor such as melanoma, head and neck, liver or kidney cancer. Material: CD4+ or CD8+ T cells sorted from blood, obtained in a trial of the OX40 agonist ivuxolimab. This sequence joins TRBV9 and TRBJ2-7; 7 nucleotides agree with TRBD2. The CDR3 coding sequence is TGTGCCAGCAGTCGGGGAGGGGATGGCTACGAGCAGTACTTC. Its translation is CASSRGGDGYEQYF.